What follows are 2 T cell receptor beta chains derived from one specimen sequenced in a study of early T cells in non-severe SARS-CoV-2 infection. TCRdb re-called the 5' RACE reads with MiXCR, one entry per CDR3 protein. The profile shows about 110,000 distinct CDR3 sequences, around 10% of them singletons. What was sequenced was whole blood. The receptors stem from an adult who was a healthcare worker with PCR-confirmed SARS-CoV-2 infection or an uninfected control (not recorded which).

A few counts support this clonotype. The rearrangement joins TRBV4-1 to TRBJ1-1; D is perhaps TRBD1 (6 bases). The CDR3 consists of 15 residues. Trimming took off 2 bases at V and 4 bases at J, with 14 bases between the two ends. Germline assignment: CDR1 MGHRA and CDR2 YSYEKL. CDR3 residues: CASSQPTGLATEAFF. For the CDR3, the DNA is TGCGCCAGCAGCCAACCTACAGGGTTGGCCACTGAAGCTTTCTTT.

This clonotype was seen many times. The rearrangement joins TRBV29-1 to TRBJ2-1; D may match TRBD1 or TRBD2 (6 bases each). Trimming pared 4 bases from V and 0 bases from J, leaving 22 bases between. The CDR3 length is 18 residues. The germline gives CDR1 SQVTM, CDR2 ANQGSEA. Here the CDR3 reads CSVGGRGDPDSSYNEQFF. CDR3 nucleotides: TGCAGCGTTGGGGGGCGCGGGGACCCGGACAGCTCCTACAATGAGCAGTTCTTC.